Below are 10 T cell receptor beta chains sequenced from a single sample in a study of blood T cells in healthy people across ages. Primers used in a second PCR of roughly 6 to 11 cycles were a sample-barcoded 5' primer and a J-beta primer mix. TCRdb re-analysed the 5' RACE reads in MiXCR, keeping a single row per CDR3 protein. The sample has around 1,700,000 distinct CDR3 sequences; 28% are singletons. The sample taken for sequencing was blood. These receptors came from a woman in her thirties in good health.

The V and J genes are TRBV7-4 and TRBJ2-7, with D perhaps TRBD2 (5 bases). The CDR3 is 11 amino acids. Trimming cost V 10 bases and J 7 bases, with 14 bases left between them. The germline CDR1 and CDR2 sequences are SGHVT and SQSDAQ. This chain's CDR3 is CATPEGNEQYF. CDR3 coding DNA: TGTGCCACCCCCGAGGGCAATGAGCAGTACTTC.

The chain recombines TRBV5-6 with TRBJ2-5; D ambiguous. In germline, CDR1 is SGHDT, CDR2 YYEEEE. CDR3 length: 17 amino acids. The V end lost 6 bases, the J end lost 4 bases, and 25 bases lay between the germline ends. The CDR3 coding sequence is TGTGCCAGCAACCCACTTCGGGCAGGCCCCCCAAGAGAGACCCAGTACTTC. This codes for CASNPLRAGPPRETQYF. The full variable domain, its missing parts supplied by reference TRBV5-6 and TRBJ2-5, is DAGVTQSPTHLIKTRGQQVTLRCSPKSGHDTVSWYQQALGQGPQFIFQYYEEEERQRGNFPDRFSGHQFPNYSSELNVNALLLGDSALYLCASNPLRAGPPRETQYFGPGTRLLVL.

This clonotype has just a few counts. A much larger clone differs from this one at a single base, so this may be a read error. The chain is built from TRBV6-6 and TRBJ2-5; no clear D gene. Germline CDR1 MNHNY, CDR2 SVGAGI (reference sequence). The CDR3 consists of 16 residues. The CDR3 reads CASSYSADKYQETQCF. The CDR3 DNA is TGTGCCAGCAGTTACTCGGCTGACAAGTACCAAGAGACCCAGTGCTTC.

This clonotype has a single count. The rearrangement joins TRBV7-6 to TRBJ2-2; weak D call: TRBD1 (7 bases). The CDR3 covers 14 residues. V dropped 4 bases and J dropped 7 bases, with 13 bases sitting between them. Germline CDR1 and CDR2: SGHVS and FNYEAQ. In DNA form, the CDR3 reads TGTGCCAGCAGCTGGGGACAGACTAGCGGGGAGCTGTTTTTT. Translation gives CASSWGQTSGELFF.

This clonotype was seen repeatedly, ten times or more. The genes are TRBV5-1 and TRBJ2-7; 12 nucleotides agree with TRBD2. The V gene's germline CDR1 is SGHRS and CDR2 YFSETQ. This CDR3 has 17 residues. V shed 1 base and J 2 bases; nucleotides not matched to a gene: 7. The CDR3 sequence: CASSLKLAGGQTYEQYF. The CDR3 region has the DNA TGCGCCAGCAGCTTGAAGCTAGCGGGGGGGCAAACCTACGAGCAGTACTTC.

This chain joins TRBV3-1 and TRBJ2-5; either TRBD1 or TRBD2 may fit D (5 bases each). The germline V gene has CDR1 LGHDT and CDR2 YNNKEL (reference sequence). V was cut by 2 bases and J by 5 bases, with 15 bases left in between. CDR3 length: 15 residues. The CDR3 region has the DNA TGTGCCAGCAGCCAACCCGGGACGACCAGCGAGACCCAGTACTTC. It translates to CASSQPGTTSETQYF.

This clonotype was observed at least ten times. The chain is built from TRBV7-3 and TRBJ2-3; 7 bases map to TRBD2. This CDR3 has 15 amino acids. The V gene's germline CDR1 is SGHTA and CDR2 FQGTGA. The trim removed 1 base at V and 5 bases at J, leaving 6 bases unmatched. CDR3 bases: TGTGCCAGCAGCTTAATTGGTGGGGGGGGAGATACGCAGTATTTT. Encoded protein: CASSLIGGGGDTQYF.

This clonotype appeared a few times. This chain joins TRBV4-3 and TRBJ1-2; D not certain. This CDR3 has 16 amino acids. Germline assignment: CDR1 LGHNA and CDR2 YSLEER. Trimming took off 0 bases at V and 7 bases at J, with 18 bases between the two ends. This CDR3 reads CASSQDLRWRVRGYTF. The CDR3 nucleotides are TGCGCCAGCAGCCAAGACTTGAGGTGGAGGGTTCGTGGCTACACCTTC.

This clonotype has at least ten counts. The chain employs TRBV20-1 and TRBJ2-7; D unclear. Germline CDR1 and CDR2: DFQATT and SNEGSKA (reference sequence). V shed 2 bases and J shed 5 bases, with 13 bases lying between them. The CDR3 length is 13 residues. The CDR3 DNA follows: TGCAGTGCTAGAATCCCTGGATCCGACGAGCAGTACTTC. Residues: CSARIPGSDEQYF.

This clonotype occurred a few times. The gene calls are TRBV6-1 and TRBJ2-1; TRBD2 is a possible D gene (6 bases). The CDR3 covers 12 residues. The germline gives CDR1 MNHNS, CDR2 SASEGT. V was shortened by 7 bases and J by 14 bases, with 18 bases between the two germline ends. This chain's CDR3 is CASNQPDQREFF. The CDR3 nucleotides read TGTGCCAGCAACCAACCTGACCAGCGGGAGTTCTTC.